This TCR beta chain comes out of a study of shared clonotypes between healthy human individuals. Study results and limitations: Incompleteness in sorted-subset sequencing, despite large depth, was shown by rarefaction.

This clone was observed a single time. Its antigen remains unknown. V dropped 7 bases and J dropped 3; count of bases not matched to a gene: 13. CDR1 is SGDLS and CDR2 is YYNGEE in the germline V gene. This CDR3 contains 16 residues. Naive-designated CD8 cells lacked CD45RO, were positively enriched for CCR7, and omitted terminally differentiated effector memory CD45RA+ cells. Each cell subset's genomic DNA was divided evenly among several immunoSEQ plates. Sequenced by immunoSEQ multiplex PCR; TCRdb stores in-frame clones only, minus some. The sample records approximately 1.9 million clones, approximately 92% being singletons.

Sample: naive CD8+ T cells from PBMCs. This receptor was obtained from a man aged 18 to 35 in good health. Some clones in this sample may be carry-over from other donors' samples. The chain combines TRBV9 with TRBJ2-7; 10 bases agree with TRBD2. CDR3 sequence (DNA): TGTGCCAGCTCCGGAAACAGGCTAGCGGGAGACTACGAGCAGTACTTC. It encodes CASSGNRLAGDYEQYF.